These 17 T cell receptor beta chains originate from one sample sequenced in a study of CXCR3-negative and CXCR3-positive naive CD8 T cells. In preparing the TRB cDNA libraries, 5' RACE with UMI labels was used. TCRdb derives one entry per CDR3 protein from the 5' RACE reads, leaving out DNA. The listing contains approximately 52,000 distinct CDR3 sequences. Specimen: memory CD8+ T cells from blood. The source of these receptors is a human donor in good health. Some clones in this sample may be carry-over from other donors' samples.

V gene TRBV7-2 combines with J gene TRBJ2-5; the TRBD2 assignment by TCRdb is unverifiable without DNA. Germline CDR1 reads SGHTA; CDR2 reads FQGNSA. The CDR3 has 17 residues. This chain's CDR3 is CASSLRGPMALQETQYF.

CDR3 in amino acids: CASSDEDTQYF. V and J are TRBV11-2 and TRBJ2-3. Per germline, CDR1 SGHAT and CDR2 FQNNGV. This CDR3 contains 11 residues.

V and J are TRBV11-1 and TRBJ2-7; the TCRdb D gene call, TRBD1, has no DNA to confirm it. Germline V gene lookup returns CDR1 SGHAT and CDR2 FQDESV (reference sequence). The CDR3 is 15 residues long. The CDR3 spells CASRTGTGASYEQYF. Drawing the rest from reference TRBV11-1 and TRBJ2-7, the complete variable domain is EAEVAQSPRYKITEKSQAVAFWCDPISGHATLYWYRQILGQGPELLVQFQDESVVDDSQLPKDRFSAERLKGVDSTLKIQPAELGDSAMYLCASRTGTGASYEQYFGPGTRLTVT.

V usage is TRBV29-1 and J usage is TRBJ1-1. Germline lookup yields CDR1 SQVTM and CDR2 ANQGSEA. The CDR3 is 11 residues long. The CDR3: CSVLQNTEAFF.

This chain uses TRBV4-3 with TRBJ1-2; no DNA is available, so the TRBD1 call from TCRdb remains unchecked. There are 16 residues in the CDR3. Germline V gene lookup returns CDR1 LGHNA and CDR2 YSLEER. CDR3 protein: CASSHDTGVPSYGYTF.

This sequence joins TRBV20-1 and TRBJ2-7; TCRdb calls TRBD1, which cannot be checked without DNA. The germline CDR1 and CDR2 sequences are DFQATT and SNEGSKA (reference sequence). The CDR3 runs 14 residues. This chain's CDR3 is CSARTGQGAGEQYF.

This clonotype is called medium-sized (0.01 to 0.1%) based on its frequency. The rearrangement uses TRBV15 and TRBJ2-6. The CDR3 is 15 residues long. The V gene's germline CDR1 is LNHNV and CDR2 YYDKDF (reference sequence). CDR3 sequence reads: CATSSTPSGANVLTF.

The chain employs TRBV28 and TRBJ2-1; TCRdb gives TRBD2 as the D gene, but with no DNA this cannot be confirmed. CDR1 and CDR2 from the germline V gene are MDHEN and SYDVKM. The CDR3 covers 15 residues. The CDR3 here is CASSPGTNSYNEQFF. The full variable domain, with the rest looked up from reference TRBV28 and TRBJ2-1, is DVKVTQSSRYLVKRTGEKVFLECVQDMDHENMFWYRQDPGLGLRLIYFSYDVKMKEKGDIPEGYSVSREKKERFSLILESASTNQTSMYLCASSPGTNSYNEQFFGPGTRLTVL.

The chain is built from TRBV7-9 and TRBJ2-7; TCRdb proposes TRBD1, but this gene call is untestable without DNA. Germline loops: CDR1 SEHNR, CDR2 FQNEAQ (reference sequence). The CDR3 covers 14 residues. Here the CDR3 reads CASSLAGGAYEQYF.

V is TRBV7-3 and J is TRBJ2-5; the TCRdb call, TRBD1, lacks DNA for checking. The CDR3 sequence is 15 residues long. Germline CDR1 reads SGHTA; CDR2 reads FQGTGA. This CDR3 reads CASSSPGQKQETQYF.

The chain employs TRBV7-2 and TRBJ1-1. The CDR3 runs 12 residues. CDR1 and CDR2 from the germline V gene are SGHTA and FQGNSA. CDR3: CASSLATPEAFF.

This chain uses TRBV18 with TRBJ2-5. CDR3 length equals 15 residues. Germline V gene lookup returns CDR1 KGHSH and CDR2 LQKENI. The CDR3 is CASSPPVTEPETQYF.

The chain has TRBV4-1 and TRBJ2-1; the TCRdb D gene call, TRBD2, has no DNA to confirm it. The CDR3 covers 19 residues. Germline V CDR1 and CDR2: MGHRA, YSYEKL. The CDR3 sequence is CASSQVGLAGDRSYNEQFF.

The rearrangement joins TRBV19 to TRBJ1-5; lacking DNA, the TRBD1 call made by TCRdb goes unchecked. The CDR3 length is 13 residues. Germline CDR1 and CDR2: LNHDA and SQIVND (reference sequence). CDR3 protein: CASSIDFPQPQHF.

The chain is built from TRBV9 and TRBJ2-1. CDR1 and CDR2 from the germline V gene are SGDLS and YYNGEE. The CDR3 spans 13 residues. The CDR3 sequence: CASSVALDNEQFF.

The chain is built from TRBV5-1 and TRBJ1-4. Per germline, CDR1 SGHRS and CDR2 YFSETQ. This CDR3 has 15 amino acids. The CDR3: CASSAGAVTNEKLFF.

The gene calls are TRBV7-6 and TRBJ2-7; absent DNA, TCRdb's TRBD1 call cannot be checked. The CDR3 totals 16 residues. Germline V gene data show CDR1 as SGHVS and CDR2 as FNYEAQ. The chain's CDR3 is CASSETGGESSYEQYF.